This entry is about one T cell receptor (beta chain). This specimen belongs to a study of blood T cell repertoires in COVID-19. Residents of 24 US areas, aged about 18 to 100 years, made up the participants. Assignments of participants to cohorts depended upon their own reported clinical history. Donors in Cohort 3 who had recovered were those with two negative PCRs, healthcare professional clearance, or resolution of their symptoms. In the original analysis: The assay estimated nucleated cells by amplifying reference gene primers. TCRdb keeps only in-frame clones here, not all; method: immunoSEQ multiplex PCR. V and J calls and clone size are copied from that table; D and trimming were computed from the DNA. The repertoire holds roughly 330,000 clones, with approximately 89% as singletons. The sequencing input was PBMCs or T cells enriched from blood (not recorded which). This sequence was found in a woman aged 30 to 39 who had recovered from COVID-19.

This CDR3 reads CATLGVGEKLFF. The CDR3 nucleotides are TGTGCCACTCTAGGGGTGGGAGAAAAACTGTTTTTT. The chain joins TRBV3-1 (or the pseudogene TRBV3-2) to TRBJ1-4, with a weak D call TRBD1 (5 bases). CDR1 is LGHDT, CDR2 YNNKEL, per germline (reference sequence). V lost 10 bases, J lost 8 bases, and 14 bases lay in between. The CDR3 covers 12 residues.